The TCR beta chain described here comes from a study of shared clonotypes between healthy human individuals. The overall study: The plates for each donor numbered three CD4 naive, three CD4 memory, two CD8 naive and one CD8 memory. Points from the study as a whole: The donor pool, a small one, limited the genetic and exposure-history diversity represented. Rarefaction curves obtained for sorted subsets showed sequencing incomplete despite large depth.

CDR1 is SGHRS, CDR2 YFSETQ, per germline. The junction had 15 bases not matched to a gene; V was cut back by 3 bases and J by 4 bases. The CDR3 is made up of 18 amino acids. On this clone itself: Its antigen is still unknown.

About 30,000 T cell genomes, or about 0.2 ug DNA, went into the sorted-subset replicate PCRs. Data came from immunoSEQ multiplex PCR; TCRdb stores just in-frame clones and leaves some out. Found here are about 690,000 clones, about 92% of them singletons; the top ten hold approximately 35%. The sequence was collected from a man aged 18-30 years in good health. Some clones in this sample may be carry-over from other donors' samples. Sequencing was done on a sample of memory CD8+ T cells from PBMCs. Subset in this sample: CD45RO+ cells pooled with CCR7-negative TemRA cells. V gene TRBV5-1 combines with J gene TRBJ2-2, with 7 nucleotides matching TRBD1. The CDR3 region is CASSSDPLRQGRTGELFF. The CDR3 nucleotides are TGCGCCAGCAGCTCAGACCCCTTACGACAGGGTCGCACCGGGGAGCTGTTTTTT.